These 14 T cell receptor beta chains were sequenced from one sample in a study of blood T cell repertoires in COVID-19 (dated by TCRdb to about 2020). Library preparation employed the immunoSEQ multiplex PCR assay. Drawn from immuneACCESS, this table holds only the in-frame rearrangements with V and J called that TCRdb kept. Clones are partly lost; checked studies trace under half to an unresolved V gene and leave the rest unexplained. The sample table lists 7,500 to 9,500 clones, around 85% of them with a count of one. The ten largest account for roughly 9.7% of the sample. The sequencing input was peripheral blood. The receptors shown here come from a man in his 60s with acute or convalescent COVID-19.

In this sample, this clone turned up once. CDR3 protein: CASSRTVTDTQYF. CDR3 in DNA: TGTGCCAGCAGTAGGACAGTCACAGATACGCAGTATTTT. The chain employs TRBV12-3 or TRBV12-4 and TRBJ2-3, with D possibly TRBD1 on 6 matching bases. Trimming shortened V by 5 bases and J by 2 bases, and 8 bases separated the two germline ends. This CDR3 region has 13 residues.

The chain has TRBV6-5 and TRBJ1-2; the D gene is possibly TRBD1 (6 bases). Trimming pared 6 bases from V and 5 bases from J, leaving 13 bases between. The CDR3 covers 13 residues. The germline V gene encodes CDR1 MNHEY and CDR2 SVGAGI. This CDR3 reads CASSLDSAYGYTF. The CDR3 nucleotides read TGTGCCAGCAGCCTGGACAGCGCATATGGCTACACCTTC.

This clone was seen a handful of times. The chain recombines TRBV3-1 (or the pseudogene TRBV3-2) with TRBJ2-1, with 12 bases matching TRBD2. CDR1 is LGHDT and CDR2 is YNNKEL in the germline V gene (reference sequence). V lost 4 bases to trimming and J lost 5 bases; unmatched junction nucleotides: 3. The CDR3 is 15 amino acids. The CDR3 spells CASSRLAGDHNEQFF. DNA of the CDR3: TGTGCCAGCAGCCGACTAGCGGGAGACCACAATGAGCAGTTCTTC.

CDR3 sequence reads: CAIGQATYGYTF. The CDR3 DNA sequence: TGTGCCATCGGACAGGCGACATATGGCTACACCTTC. The chain uses TRBV10-3 and TRBJ1-2; 7 nucleotides line up with TRBD1. The germline gives CDR1 ENHRY, CDR2 SYGVKD. The V gene end was trimmed by 8 bases and the J gene end by 5 bases; junction bases not matched to a gene: 5. The CDR3 runs 12 residues.

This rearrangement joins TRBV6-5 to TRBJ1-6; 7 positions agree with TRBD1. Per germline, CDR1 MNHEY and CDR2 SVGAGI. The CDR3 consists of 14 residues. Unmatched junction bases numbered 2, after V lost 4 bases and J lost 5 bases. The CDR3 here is CASSWTGDNSPLHF. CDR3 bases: TGTGCCAGCAGTTGGACAGGAGATAATTCACCCCTCCACTTT.

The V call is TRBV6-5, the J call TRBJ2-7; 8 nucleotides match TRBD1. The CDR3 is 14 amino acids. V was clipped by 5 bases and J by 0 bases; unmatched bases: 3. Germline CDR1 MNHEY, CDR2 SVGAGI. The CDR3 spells CASSRTGSSYEQYV. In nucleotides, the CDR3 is TGTGCCAGCAGTCGGACAGGGAGCTCCTACGAGCAGTACGTC.

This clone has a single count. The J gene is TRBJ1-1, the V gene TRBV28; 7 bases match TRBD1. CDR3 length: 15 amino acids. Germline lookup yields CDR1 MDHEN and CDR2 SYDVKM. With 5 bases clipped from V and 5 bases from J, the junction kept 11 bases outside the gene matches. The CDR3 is CASSPAGGLRTEAFF. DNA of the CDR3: TGTGCCAGCAGTCCGGCAGGGGGGCTGAGAACTGAAGCTTTCTTT.

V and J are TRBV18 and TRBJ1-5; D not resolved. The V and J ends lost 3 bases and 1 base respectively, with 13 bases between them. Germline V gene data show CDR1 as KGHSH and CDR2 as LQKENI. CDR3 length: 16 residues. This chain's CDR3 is CASSPQKTESNQPQHF. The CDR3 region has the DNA TGTGCCAGCTCACCGCAAAAGACTGAGAGCAATCAGCCCCAGCATTTT. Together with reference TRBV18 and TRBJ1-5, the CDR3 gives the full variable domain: NAGVMQNPRHLVRRRGQEARLRCSPMKGHSHVYWYRQLPEEGLKFMVYLQKENIIDESGMPKERFSAEFPKEGPSILRIQQVVRGDSAAYFCASSPQKTESNQPQHFGDGTRLSIL.

The CDR3 nucleotides read TGTGCCAGCAGCCAGATAGGAGGGCGGAATTCACCCCTCCACTTT. Its translation: CASSQIGGRNSPLHF. The chain recombines TRBV27 with TRBJ1-6, with D hard to call. The V gene lost 6 bases and the J gene lost 7 bases, with 16 bases spanning the gap. The CDR3 covers 15 residues. CDR1 and CDR2 (germline): MNHEY, SMNVEV (reference sequence).

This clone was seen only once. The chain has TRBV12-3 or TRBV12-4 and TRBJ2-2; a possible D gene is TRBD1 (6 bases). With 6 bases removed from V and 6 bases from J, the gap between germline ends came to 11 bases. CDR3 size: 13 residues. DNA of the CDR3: TGTGCCAGCAGGAAACAGGGTTCCGGGGAGCTGTTTTTT. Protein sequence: CASRKQGSGELFF.

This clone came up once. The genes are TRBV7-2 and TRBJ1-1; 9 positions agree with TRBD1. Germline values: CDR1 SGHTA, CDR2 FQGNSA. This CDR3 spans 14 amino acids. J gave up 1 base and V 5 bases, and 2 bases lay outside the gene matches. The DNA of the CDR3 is TGTGCCAGCAGCGACAGGGGGAGGAACACTGAAGCTTTCTTT. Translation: CASSDRGRNTEAFF.

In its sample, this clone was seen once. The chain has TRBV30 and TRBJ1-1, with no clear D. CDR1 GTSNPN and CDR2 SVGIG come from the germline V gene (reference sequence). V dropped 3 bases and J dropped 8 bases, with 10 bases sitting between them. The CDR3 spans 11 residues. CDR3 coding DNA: TGTGCCTGGAGCTACAGTGGGGAAGCTTTCTTT. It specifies CAWSYSGEAFF.

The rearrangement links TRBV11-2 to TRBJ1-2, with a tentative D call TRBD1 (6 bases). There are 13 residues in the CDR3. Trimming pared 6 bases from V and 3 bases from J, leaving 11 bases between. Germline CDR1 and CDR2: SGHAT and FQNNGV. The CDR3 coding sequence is TGTGCCAGCAGTCCAAACAGGGACTATGGCTACACCTTC. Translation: CASSPNRDYGYTF.

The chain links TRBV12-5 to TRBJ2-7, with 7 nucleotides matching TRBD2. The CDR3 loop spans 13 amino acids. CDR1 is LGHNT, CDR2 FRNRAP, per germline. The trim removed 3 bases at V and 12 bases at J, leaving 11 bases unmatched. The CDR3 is CASGFIPGGVRYV. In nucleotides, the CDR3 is TGTGCTAGTGGTTTCATCCCTGGGGGGGTTCGGTACGTC.